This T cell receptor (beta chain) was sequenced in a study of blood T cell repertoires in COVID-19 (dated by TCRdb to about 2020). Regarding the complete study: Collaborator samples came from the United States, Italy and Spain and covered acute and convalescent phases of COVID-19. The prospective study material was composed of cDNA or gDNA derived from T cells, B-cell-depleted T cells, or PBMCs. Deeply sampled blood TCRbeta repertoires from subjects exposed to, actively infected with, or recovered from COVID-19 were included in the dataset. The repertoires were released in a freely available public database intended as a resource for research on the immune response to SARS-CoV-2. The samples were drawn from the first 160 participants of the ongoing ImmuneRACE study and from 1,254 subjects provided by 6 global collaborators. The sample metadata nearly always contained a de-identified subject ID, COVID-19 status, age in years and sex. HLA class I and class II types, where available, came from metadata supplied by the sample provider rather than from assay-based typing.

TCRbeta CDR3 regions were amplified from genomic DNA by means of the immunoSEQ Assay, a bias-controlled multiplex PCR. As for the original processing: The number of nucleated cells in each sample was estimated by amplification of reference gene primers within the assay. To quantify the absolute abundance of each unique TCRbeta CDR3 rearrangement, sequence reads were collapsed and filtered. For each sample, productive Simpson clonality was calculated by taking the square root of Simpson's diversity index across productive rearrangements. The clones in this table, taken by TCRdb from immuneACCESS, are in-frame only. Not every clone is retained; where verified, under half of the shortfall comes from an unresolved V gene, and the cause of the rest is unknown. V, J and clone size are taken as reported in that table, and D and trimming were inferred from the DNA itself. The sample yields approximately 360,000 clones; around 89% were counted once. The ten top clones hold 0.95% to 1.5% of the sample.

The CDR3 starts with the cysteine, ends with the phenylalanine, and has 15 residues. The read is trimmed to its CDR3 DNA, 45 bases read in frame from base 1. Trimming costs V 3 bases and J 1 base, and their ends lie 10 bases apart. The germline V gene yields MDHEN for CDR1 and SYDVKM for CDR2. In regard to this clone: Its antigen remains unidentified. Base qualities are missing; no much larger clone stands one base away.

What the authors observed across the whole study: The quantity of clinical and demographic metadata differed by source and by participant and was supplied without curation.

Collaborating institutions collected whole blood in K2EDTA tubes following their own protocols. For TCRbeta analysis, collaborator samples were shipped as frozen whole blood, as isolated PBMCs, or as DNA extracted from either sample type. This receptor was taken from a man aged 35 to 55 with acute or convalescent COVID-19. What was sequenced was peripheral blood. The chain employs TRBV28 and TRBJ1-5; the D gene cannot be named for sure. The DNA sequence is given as TGTGCCAGCAGTTTCGTCGGGAAAAGCAATCAGCCCCAGCATTTT. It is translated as CASSFVGKSNQPQHF.